These 19 T cell receptor beta chains were all obtained from the same sample, sequenced in a study of control samples from healthy donors and cancer patients. This table comes from immunoSEQ multiplex PCR, and its TCRdb copy is limited to in-frame clones, with some not included. The sample holds some 100,000 clones, over 90% seen once. Sample: blood. These receptors were obtained from a man aged 18 to 29 in good health.

The rearrangement uses TRBV4-1 and TRBJ2-3, with TRBD2 identical over 9 bases. CDR1 is MGHRA, CDR2 YSYEKL, per germline. The CDR3 length is 18 residues. With 3 bases clipped from V and 2 bases from J, the junction kept 12 bases outside the gene matches. The chain's CDR3 is CASSQQSQSGGTTDTQYF. In nucleotides, the CDR3 is TGCGCCAGCAGCCAGCAAAGCCAAAGCGGGGGGACCACAGATACGCAGTATTTT.

The chain joins TRBV5-4 to TRBJ2-7; 11 bases match TRBD2. The CDR3 totals 16 residues. Trimming at V came to 0 bases and at J to 4 bases, leaving 6 bases not matched to a gene. Germline CDR1 is SGHNT and CDR2 is YYREEE (reference sequence). This CDR3 reads CASSLGGLAGSYEQYF. The CDR3 DNA reads as TGTGCCAGCAGCTTGGGCGGACTAGCGGGTTCGTACGAGCAGTACTTC.

The chain couples TRBV4-1 to TRBJ2-7; TRBD1 is a possible D gene (5 bases). Deletions cut 2 bases from V and 2 bases from J, with 16 bases between. CDR3 length: 16 amino acids. Germline V gene sequence: CDR1 MGHRA, CDR2 YSYEKL. CDR3 loop: CASSQPKDSLTYEQYF. The CDR3, as DNA: TGCGCCAGCAGCCAACCGAAAGACAGCCTAACCTACGAGCAGTACTTC.

This clone was picked up one time. The V call is TRBV27, the J call TRBJ1-2; D is uncertain. Trimming took off 6 bases at V and 7 bases at J, with 27 bases between the two ends. CDR3 length: 17 residues. Germline V gives CDR1 MNHEY, CDR2 SMNVEV (reference sequence). DNA for the CDR3: TGTGCCAGCAGCCTCACGGAGATCCCCTTTAGTATGAGTGGCTACACCTTC. Translating gives CASSLTEIPFSMSGYTF.

The rearrangement links TRBV7-9 to TRBJ1-3, with D possibly being TRBD1 (6 bases). Per the germline V gene, CDR1 is SEHNR and CDR2 is FQNEAQ (reference sequence). This CDR3 is built from 15 residues. V dropped 5 bases and J dropped 3 bases, with 14 bases sitting between them. CDR3 sequence reads: CASSRGGSGGNTIYF. Written as DNA, the CDR3 is TGTGCCAGCAGCCGAGGGGGTTCGGGTGGAAACACCATATATTTT.

V gene TRBV7-2 combines with J gene TRBJ1-4; tentatively, D is TRBD1 (5 bases). Germline CDR1 SGHTA, CDR2 FQGNSA. Trimming stripped 5 bases from V and 4 bases from J, with 14 bases between. The CDR3 totals 15 residues. CDR3 DNA: TGTGCCAGCAGCCCGGCGGGGGGGGATAATGAAAAACTGTTTTTT. Protein product: CASSPAGGDNEKLFF. The whole variable domain, filled in from reference TRBV7-2 and TRBJ1-4, reads GAGVSQSPSNKVTEKGKDVELRCDPISGHTALYWYRQSLGQGLEFLIYFQGNSAPDKSGLPSDRFSAERTGGSVSTLTIQRTQQEDSAVYLCASSPAGGDNEKLFFGSGTQLSVL.

The rearrangement joins TRBV5-1 to TRBJ2-7; 9 bases agree with TRBD1. This CDR3 region has 13 residues. The V gene's germline CDR1 is SGHRS and CDR2 YFSETQ. Trimming at V came to 5 bases and at J to 3 bases, leaving 3 bases not matched to a gene. CDR3 in amino acids: CASRPGQGYEQYF. CDR3 DNA: TGCGCCAGCAGACCGGGACAGGGCTACGAGCAGTACTTC.

The chain recombines TRBV6-5 with TRBJ2-1; TRBD1 might be the D (5 bases). V was clipped by 2 bases and J by 10 bases, with 6 bases between them. Germline V gene sequence: CDR1 MNHEY, CDR2 SVGAGI. The CDR3 totals 11 residues. The CDR3 here is CASSYGAEQFF. As DNA, the CDR3 is TGTGCCAGCAGTTACGGGGCGGAGCAGTTCTTC.

The V gene is TRBV30, the J gene TRBJ1-5; D possibly corresponds to TRBD1 (5 bases). Germline lookup yields CDR1 GTSNPN and CDR2 SVGIG (reference sequence). V lost 1 base and J lost 3, with 10 bases in between. This CDR3 is 14 amino acids long. In DNA form, the CDR3 reads TGTGCCTGGAGTGAGGGACTGAACAATCAGCCCCAGCATTTT. This translates into CAWSEGLNNQPQHF.

The gene calls are TRBV15 and TRBJ2-7; possibly TRBD2 for D (7 bases). Trimming shortened V by 0 bases and J by 2 bases, and 17 bases separated the two germline ends. CDR3 size: 17 residues. The germline V gene encodes CDR1 LNHNV and CDR2 YYDKDF (reference sequence). The CDR3 coding sequence is TGTGCCACCAGCAGAGAGGGAGGGGGAACCGGGGCCTACGAGCAGTACTTC. It specifies CATSREGGGTGAYEQYF. The full variable domain, with the rest looked up from reference TRBV15 and TRBJ2-7, is DAMVIQNPRYQVTQFGKPVTLSCSQTLNHNVMYWYQQKSSQAPKLLFHYYDKDFNNEADTPDNFQSRRPNTSFCFLDIRSPGLGDTAMYLCATSREGGGTGAYEQYFGPGTRLTVT.

This clone was seen a handful of times. The chain combines TRBV6-4 with TRBJ1-1, with D perhaps TRBD1 (6 bases). The CDR3 has 14 residues. Trimming took off 2 bases at V and 10 bases at J, with 17 bases between the two ends. Per germline, CDR1 MRHNA and CDR2 SNTAGT. The CDR3 region has the DNA TGTGCCAGCAGTGACACAGGGACTAGTCAAGCAGCTTTCTTT. It encodes CASSDTGTSQAAFF.

The chain carries TRBV29-1 and TRBJ2-2, with D hard to call. The germline V gene has CDR1 SQVTM and CDR2 ANQGSEA. The ends were cut back, 1 base at V and 2 bases at J, with 11 bases in the middle. The CDR3 totals 15 residues. For the CDR3, the DNA is TGCAGCGTTGAAGCGTCCCCCACTAACACCGGGGAGCTGTTTTTT. This encodes CSVEASPTNTGELFF.

This chain joins TRBV5-5 and TRBJ2-5; 11 nucleotides align to TRBD1. The germline CDR1 and CDR2 sequences are SGHKS and YYEKEE (reference sequence). Trimming at V came to 5 bases and at J to 3 bases, leaving 3 bases not matched to a gene. The CDR3 is 14 residues long. The CDR3 region is CASRPGQGEETQYF. The CDR3 DNA reads TGTGCCAGCAGACCGGGACAGGGGGAAGAGACCCAGTACTTC. Filled out from reference TRBV5-5 and TRBJ2-5, the complete variable domain reads DAGVTQSPTHLIKTRGQQVTLRCSPISGHKSVSWYQQVLGQGPQFIFQYYEKEERGRGNFPDRFSARQFPNYSSELNVNALLLGDSALYLCASRPGQGEETQYFGPGTRLLVL.

This clone was detected only once. The chain is built from TRBV30 and TRBJ2-1; D is possibly TRBD1 (5 bases). Germline V CDR1 and CDR2: GTSNPN, SVGIG (reference sequence). This CDR3 region has 13 residues. Trimming took 1 base from V and 3 from J, leaving 7 bases between them. DNA for the CDR3: TGTGCCTGGAGTGATGACAGCTACAATGAGCAGTTCTTC. It codes for CAWSDDSYNEQFF. Looking up the rest from reference TRBV30 and TRBJ2-1 gives the full variable domain: SQTIHQWPATLVQPVGSPLSLECTVEGTSNPNLYWYRQAAGRGLQLLFYSVGIGQISSEVPQNLSASRPQDRQFILSSKKLLLSDSGFYLCAWSDDSYNEQFFGPGTRLTVL.

The gene calls are TRBV18 and TRBJ1-4, with D hard to call. Germline CDR1 and CDR2: KGHSH and LQKENI. V was trimmed by 0 bases and J by 1 base, leaving 24 bases between them. The CDR3 sequence is 21 residues long. In DNA form, the CDR3 reads TGTGCCAGCTCACCACCGAACGTGACAAGTATTAGGCCAAAAACTAATGAAAAACTGTTTTTT. Translating gives CASSPPNVTSIRPKTNEKLFF. The full variable domain, with the rest looked up from reference TRBV18 and TRBJ1-4, is NAGVMQNPRHLVRRRGQEARLRCSPMKGHSHVYWYRQLPEEGLKFMVYLQKENIIDESGMPKERFSAEFPKEGPSILRIQQVVRGDSAAYFCASSPPNVTSIRPKTNEKLFFGSGTQLSVL.

The CDR3 sequence is CASRPPRDRNTGELFF. CDR3 nucleotides: TGTGCCAGCAGGCCGCCCCGGGACAGGAACACCGGGGAGCTGTTTTTT. The genes are TRBV7-9 and TRBJ2-2; 7 nucleotides agree with TRBD1. Unmatched junction bases numbered 8, after V lost 6 bases and J lost 1 base. CDR1 SEHNR and CDR2 FQNEAQ come from the germline V gene (reference sequence). The CDR3 spans 16 residues.

The J gene is TRBJ2-7, the V gene TRBV7-9; 9 nucleotides line up with TRBD1. Germline CDR1 SEHNR, CDR2 FQNEAQ (reference sequence). The V gene end was trimmed by 5 bases and the J gene end by 0 bases; junction bases not matched to a gene: 8. The CDR3 totals 16 residues. In DNA form, the CDR3 reads TGTGCCAGCAGCCCTAAATCGGGACAGGGCTCCTACGAGCAGTACTTC. The encoded protein is CASSPKSGQGSYEQYF.

V is TRBV9 and J is TRBJ2-3, with D possibly TRBD2 on 6 matching bases. The ends were cut back, 3 bases at V and 4 bases at J, with 18 bases in the middle. CDR1 and CDR2 from the germline V gene are SGDLS and YYNGEE. The CDR3 is 16 residues long. The CDR3 coding sequence is TGTGCCAGCAGCGGACCTAGCGCGTATGGGCCAGATACGCAGTATTTT. As protein: CASSGPSAYGPDTQYF. The full variable domain, completed using reference TRBV9 and TRBJ2-3, is DSGVTQTPKHLITATGQRVTLRCSPRSGDLSVYWYQQSLDQGLQFLIQYYNGEERAKGNILERFSAQQFPDLHSELNLSSLELGDSALYFCASSGPSAYGPDTQYFGPGTRLTVL.

The rearrangement links TRBV29-1 to TRBJ2-1; D call uncertain. Germline-derived CDR1 and CDR2 are SQVTM and ANQGSEA. Trimming removed 0 bases from V and 5 bases from J, with 11 bases in between. The CDR3 consists of 14 residues. The CDR3 DNA reads as TGCAGCGTTGAAGAAAATCTGGGAAACAATGAGCAGTTCTTC. This translates into CSVEENLGNNEQFF.